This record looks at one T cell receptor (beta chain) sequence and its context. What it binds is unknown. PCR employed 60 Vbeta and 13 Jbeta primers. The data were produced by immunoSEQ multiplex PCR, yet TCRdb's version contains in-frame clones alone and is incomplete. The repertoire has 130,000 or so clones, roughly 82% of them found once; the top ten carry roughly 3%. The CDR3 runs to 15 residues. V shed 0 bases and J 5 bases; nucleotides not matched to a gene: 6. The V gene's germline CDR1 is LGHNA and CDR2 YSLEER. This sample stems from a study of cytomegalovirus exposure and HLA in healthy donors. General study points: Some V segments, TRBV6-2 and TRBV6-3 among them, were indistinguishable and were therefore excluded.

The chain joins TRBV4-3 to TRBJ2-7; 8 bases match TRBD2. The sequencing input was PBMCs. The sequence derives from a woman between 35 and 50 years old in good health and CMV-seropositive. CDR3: CASSQDGTSGNEQYF. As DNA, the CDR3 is TGCGCCAGCAGCCAAGATGGGACTAGTGGGAACGAGCAGTACTTC.